This TCR beta chain was identified during a study of blood T cell repertoires in COVID-19. The method was immunoSEQ multiplex PCR; TCRdb's version includes in-frame clones alone and lacks a portion of them. Counted here are 140,000 to 150,000 clones, around four fifths occurring once; the ten biggest clones make up around 3.1%. The source of this sequence is a middle-aged woman with active or convalescent COVID-19. Sequenced material: peripheral blood.

CDR3 in DNA: TGTGCCAGCAGTCTACAGGGAAGGGCCGGGGAGCTGTTTTTT. Its translation: CASSLQGRAGELFF. The chain combines TRBV6-5 with TRBJ2-2; TRBD1 might be the D (6 bases). The CDR3 extends over 14 amino acids. V lost 5 bases to trimming and J lost 6 bases, with 13 bases between them. Germline loops: CDR1 MNHEY, CDR2 SVGAGI.